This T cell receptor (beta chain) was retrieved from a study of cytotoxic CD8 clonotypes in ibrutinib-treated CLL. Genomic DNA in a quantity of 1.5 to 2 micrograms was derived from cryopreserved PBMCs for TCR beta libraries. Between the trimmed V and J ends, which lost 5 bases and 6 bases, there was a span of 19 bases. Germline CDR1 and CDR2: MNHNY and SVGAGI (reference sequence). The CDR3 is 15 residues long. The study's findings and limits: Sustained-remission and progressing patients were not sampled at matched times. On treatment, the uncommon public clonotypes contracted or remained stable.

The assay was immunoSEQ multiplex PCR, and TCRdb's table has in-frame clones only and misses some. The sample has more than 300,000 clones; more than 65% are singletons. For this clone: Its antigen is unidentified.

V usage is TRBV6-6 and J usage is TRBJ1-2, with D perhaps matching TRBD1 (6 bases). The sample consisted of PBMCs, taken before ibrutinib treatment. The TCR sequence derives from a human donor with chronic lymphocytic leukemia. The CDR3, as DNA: TGTGCCAGCAGTCGTCAAACGACAGGTTTCGATGGCTACACCTTC. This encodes CASSRQTTGFDGYTF.